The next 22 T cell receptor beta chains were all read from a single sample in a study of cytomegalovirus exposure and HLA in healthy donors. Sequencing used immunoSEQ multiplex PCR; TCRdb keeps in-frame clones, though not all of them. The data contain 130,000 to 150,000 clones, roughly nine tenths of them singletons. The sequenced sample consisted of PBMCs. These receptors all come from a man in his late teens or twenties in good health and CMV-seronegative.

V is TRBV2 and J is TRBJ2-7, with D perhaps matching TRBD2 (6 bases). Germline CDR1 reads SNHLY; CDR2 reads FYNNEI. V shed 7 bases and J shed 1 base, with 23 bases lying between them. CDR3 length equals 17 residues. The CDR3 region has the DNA TGTGCCAGCACCCTACGGGGGTTTCAGCTTAGATCCTACGAGCAGTACTTC. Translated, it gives CASTLRGFQLRSYEQYF.

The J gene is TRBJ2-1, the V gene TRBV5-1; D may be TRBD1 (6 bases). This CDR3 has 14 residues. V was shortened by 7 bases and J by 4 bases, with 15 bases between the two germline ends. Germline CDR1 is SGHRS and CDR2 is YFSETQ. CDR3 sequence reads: CASGYTGLYNEQFF. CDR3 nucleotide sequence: TGCGCCAGCGGTTACACAGGGCTATACAATGAGCAGTTCTTC.

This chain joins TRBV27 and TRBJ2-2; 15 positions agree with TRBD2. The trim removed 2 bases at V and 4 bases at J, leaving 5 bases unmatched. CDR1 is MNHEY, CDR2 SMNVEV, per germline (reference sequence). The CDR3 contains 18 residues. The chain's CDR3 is CASSLGTSGRTPTGELFF. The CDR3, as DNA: TGTGCCAGCAGTTTAGGGACTAGCGGGAGGACACCCACCGGGGAGCTGTTTTTT.

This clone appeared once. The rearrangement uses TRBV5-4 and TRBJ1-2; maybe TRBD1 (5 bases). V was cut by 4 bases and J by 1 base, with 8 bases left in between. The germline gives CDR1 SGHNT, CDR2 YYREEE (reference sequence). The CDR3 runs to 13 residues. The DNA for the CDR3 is TGTGCCAGCAGCCCACAGGATAACTATGGCTACACCTTC. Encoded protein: CASSPQDNYGYTF.

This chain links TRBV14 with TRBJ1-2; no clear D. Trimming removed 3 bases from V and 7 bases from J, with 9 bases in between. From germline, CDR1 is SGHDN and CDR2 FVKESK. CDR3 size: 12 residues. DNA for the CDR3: TGTGCCAGCAGCCACACCGGGAGTGGCTACACCTTC. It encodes CASSHTGSGYTF. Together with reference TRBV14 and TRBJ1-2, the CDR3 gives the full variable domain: EAGVTQFPSHSVIEKGQTVTLRCDPISGHDNLYWYRRVMGKEIKFLLHFVKESKQDESGMPNNRFLAERTGGTYSTLKVQPAELEDSGVYFCASSHTGSGYTFGSGTRLTVV.

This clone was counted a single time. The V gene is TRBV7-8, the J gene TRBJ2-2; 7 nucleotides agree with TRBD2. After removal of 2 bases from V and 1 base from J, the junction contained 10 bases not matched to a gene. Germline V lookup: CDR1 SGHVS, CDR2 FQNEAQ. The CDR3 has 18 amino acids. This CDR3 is CASSLRPGGGQNTGELFF. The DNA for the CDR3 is TGTGCCAGCAGCTTACGACCTGGGGGGGGTCAGAACACCGGGGAGCTGTTTTTT.

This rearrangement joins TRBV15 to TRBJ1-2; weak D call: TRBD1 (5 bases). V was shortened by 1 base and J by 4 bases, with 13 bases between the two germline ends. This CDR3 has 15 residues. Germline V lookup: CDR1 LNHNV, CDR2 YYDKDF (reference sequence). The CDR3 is CATSRGGSSFYGYTF. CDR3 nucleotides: TGTGCCACCAGCAGAGGGGGCAGCAGTTTCTATGGCTACACCTTC.

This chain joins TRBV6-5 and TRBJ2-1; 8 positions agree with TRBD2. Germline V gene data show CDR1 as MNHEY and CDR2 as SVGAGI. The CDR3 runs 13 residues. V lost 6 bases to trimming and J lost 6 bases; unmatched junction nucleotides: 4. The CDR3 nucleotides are TGTGCCAGCAGCCAAGGGACTAGCAATGAGCAGTTCTTC. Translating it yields CASSQGTSNEQFF.

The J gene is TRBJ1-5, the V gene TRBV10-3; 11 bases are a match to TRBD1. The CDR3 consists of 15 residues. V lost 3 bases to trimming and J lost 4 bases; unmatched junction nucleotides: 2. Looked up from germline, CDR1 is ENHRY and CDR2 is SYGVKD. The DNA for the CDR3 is TGTGCCATCAGTGACCGGGACAGGGGGAATCAGCCCCAGCATTTT. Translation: CAISDRDRGNQPQHF.

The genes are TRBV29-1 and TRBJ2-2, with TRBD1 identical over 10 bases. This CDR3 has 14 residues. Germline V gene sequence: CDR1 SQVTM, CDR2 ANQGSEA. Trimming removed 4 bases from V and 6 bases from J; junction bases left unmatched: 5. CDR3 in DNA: TGCAGCGTTGGAAGACAGGGGGCTTCCGGGGAGCTGTTTTTT. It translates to CSVGRQGASGELFF.

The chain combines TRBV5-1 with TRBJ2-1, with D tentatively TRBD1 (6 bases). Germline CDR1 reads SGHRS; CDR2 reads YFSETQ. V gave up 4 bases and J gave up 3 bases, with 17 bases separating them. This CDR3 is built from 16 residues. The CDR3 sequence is CASSATPGQLYNEQFF. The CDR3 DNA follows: TGCGCCAGCAGCGCAACTCCGGGACAACTCTACAATGAGCAGTTCTTC.

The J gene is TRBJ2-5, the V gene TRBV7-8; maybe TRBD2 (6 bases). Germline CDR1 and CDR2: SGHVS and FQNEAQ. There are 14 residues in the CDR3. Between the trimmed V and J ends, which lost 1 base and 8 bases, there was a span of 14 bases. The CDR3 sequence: CASSLDDSGFTQYF. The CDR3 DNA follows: TGTGCCAGCAGCTTAGATGATAGCGGATTCACCCAGTACTTC.

In DNA form, the CDR3 reads TGTGCCAGCAGCTCCCGTGGGGCCGGCGAGCAGTACGTC. It translates to CASSSRGAGEQYV. The chain joins TRBV7-2 to TRBJ2-7; tentative D call: TRBD1 (5 bases). This CDR3 spans 13 amino acids. V lost 4 bases, J lost 6 bases, and 13 bases lay in between. Germline V gene data show CDR1 as SGHTA and CDR2 as FQGNSA.

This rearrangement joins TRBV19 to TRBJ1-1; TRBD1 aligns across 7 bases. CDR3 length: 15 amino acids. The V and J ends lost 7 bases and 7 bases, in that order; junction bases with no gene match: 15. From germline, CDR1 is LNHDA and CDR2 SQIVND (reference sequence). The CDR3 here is CASTFSGTDKVEAFF. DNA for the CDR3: TGTGCCAGTACCTTCTCCGGGACAGATAAGGTTGAAGCTTTCTTT.

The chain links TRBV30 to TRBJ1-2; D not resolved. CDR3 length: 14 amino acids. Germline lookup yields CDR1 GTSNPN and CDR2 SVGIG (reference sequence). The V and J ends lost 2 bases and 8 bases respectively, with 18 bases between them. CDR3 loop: CAWSPDWISEGYTF. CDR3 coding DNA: TGTGCCTGGAGTCCGGACTGGATCTCTGAGGGCTACACCTTC.

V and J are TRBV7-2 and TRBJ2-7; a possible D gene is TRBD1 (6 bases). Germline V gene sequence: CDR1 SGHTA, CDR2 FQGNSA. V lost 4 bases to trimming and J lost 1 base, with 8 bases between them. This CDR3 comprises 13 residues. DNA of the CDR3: TGTGCCAGCAGCTGGGGGCCATCCTACGAGCAGTACGTC. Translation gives CASSWGPSYEQYV.

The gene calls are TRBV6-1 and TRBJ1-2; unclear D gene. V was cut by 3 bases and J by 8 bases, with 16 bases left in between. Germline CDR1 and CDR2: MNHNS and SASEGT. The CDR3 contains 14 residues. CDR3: CASSDNGKISGYTF. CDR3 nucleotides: TGTGCCAGCAGTGATAACGGGAAGATCAGCGGCTACACCTTC.

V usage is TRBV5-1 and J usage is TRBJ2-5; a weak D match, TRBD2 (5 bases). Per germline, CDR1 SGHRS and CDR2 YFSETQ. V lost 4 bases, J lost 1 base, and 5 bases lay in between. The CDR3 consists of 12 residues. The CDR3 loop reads CASSRGQETQYF. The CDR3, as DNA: TGCGCCAGCAGCCGGGGCCAAGAGACCCAGTACTTC.

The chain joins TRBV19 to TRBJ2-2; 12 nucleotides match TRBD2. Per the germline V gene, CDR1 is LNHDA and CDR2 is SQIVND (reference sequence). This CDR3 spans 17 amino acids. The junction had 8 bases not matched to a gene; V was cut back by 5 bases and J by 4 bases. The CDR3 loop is CASSVLAGGRGTGELFF. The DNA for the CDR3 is TGTGCCAGTAGTGTACTAGCGGGGGGCCGGGGCACCGGGGAGCTGTTTTTT.

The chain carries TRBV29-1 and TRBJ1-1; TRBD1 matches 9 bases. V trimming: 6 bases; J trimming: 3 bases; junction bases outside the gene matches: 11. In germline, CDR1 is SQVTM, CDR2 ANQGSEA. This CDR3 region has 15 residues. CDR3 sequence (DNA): TGCAGCGTCGCAACCATGACAGGGGGGTACACTGAAGCTTTCTTT. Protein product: CSVATMTGGYTEAFF.

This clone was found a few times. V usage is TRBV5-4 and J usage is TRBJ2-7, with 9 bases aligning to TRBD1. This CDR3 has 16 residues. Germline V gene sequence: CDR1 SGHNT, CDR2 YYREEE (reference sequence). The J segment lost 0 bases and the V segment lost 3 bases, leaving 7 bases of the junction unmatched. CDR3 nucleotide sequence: TGTGCCAGCAGCTCCGGGACAGGGTTCCTCTCCTACGAGCAGTACTTC. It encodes CASSSGTGFLSYEQYF.

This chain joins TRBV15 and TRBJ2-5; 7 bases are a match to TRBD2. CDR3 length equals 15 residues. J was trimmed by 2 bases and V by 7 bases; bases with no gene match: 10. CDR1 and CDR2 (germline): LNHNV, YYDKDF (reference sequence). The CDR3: CATIRASGVQETQYF. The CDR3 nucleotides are TGTGCCACCATACGAGCTAGCGGTGTTCAAGAGACCCAGTACTTC.